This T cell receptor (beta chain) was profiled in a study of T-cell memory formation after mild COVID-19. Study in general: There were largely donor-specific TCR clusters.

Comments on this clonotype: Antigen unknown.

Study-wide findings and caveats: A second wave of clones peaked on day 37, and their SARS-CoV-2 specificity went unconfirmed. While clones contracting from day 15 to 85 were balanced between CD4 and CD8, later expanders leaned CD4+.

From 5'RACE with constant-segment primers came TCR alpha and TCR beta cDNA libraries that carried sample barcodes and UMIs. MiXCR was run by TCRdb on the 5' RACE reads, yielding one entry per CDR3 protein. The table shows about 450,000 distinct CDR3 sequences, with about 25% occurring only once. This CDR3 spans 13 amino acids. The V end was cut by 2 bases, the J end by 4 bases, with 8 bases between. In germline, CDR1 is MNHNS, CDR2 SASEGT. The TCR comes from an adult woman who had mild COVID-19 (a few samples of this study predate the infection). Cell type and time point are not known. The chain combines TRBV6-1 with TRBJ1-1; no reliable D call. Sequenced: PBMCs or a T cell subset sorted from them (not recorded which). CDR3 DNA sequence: TGTGCCAGCAGTGAACGGCAAACCACTGAAGCTTTCTTT. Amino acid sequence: CASSERQTTEAFF.